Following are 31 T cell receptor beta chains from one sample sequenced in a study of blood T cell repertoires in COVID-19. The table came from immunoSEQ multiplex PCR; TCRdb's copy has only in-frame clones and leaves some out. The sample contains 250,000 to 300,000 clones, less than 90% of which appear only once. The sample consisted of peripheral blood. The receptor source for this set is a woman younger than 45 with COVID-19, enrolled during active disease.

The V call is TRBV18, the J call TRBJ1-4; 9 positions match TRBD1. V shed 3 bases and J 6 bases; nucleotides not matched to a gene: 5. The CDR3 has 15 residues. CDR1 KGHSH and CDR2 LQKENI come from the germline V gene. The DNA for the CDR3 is TGTGCCAGCTCACCCCGGAGGACAGGGGATGAAAAACTGTTTTTT. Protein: CASSPRRTGDEKLFF.

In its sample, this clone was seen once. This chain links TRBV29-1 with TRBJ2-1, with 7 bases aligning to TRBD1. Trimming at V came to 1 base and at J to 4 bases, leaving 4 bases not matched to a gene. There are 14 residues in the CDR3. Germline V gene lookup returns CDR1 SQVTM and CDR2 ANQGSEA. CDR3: CSVEGGTAYNEQFF. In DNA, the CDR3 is TGCAGCGTTGAAGGGGGGACAGCATACAATGAGCAGTTCTTC.

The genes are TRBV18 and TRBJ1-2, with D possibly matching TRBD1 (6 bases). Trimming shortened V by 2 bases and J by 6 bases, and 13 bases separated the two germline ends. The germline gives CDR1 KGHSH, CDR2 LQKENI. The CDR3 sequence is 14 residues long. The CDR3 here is CASSPGGRVDGYTF. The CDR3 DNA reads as TGTGCCAGCTCACCAGGGGGCAGGGTTGATGGCTACACCTTC.

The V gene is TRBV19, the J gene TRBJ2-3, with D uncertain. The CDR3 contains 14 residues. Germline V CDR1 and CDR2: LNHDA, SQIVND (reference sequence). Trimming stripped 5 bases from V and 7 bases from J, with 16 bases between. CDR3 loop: CASSPTRTTYTQYF. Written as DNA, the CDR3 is TGTGCCAGTAGTCCCACACGCACTACCTATACGCAGTATTTT.

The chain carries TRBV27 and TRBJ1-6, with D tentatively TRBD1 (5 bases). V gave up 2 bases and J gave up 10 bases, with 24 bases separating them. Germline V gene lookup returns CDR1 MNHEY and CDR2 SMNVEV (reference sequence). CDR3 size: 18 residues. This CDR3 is CASSLRQGRGRRESPLHF. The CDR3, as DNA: TGTGCCAGCAGTTTACGCCAGGGACGCGGGAGAAGGGAATCACCCCTCCACTTT.

As DNA, the CDR3 is TGTGCCATCAATGACAGGGAAGGCGAGCAGTACTTC. Protein: CAINDREGEQYF. V usage is TRBV10-3 and J usage is TRBJ2-7; 7 bases map to TRBD1. V was clipped by 7 bases and J by 6 bases; unmatched bases: 6. Germline-derived CDR1 and CDR2 are ENHRY and SYGVKD. CDR3 length equals 12 residues.

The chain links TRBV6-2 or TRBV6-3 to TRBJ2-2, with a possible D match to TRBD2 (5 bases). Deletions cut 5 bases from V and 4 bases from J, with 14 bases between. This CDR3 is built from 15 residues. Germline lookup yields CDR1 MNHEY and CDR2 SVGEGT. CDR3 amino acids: CASSTGIIGTGELFF. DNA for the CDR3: TGTGCCAGCAGTACCGGGATTATTGGCACCGGGGAGCTGTTTTTT.

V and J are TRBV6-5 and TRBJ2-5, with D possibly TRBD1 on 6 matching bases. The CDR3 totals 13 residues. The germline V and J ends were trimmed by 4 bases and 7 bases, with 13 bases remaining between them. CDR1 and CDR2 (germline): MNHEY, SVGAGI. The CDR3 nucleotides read TGTGCCAGCAGTTCGGGGACATCGGCGACCCAGTACTTC. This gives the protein CASSSGTSATQYF.

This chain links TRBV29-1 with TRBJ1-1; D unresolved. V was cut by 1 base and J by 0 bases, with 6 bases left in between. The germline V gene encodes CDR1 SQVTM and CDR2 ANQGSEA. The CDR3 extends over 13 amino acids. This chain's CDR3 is CSVEGRLNTEAFF. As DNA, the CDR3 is TGCAGCGTTGAAGGGCGGTTGAACACTGAAGCTTTCTTT.

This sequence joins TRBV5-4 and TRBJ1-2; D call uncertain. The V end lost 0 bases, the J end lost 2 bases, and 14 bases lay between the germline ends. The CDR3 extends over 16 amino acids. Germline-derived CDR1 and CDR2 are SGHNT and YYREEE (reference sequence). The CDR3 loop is CASSLEGERANYGYTF. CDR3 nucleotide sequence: TGTGCCAGCAGCTTGGAGGGAGAACGGGCGAACTATGGCTACACCTTC.

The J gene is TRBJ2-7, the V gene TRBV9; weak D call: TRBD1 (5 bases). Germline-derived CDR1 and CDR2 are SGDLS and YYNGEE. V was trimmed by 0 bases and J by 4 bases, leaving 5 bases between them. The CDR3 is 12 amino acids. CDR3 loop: CASSVEGYEQYF. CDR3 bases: TGTGCCAGCAGCGTAGAGGGGTACGAGCAGTACTTC.

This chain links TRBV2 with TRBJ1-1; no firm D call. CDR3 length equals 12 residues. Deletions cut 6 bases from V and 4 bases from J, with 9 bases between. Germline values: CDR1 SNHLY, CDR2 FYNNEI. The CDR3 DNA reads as TGTGCCAGCAGGGCGGTCAGCACTGAAGCTTTCTTT. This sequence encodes CASRAVSTEAFF.

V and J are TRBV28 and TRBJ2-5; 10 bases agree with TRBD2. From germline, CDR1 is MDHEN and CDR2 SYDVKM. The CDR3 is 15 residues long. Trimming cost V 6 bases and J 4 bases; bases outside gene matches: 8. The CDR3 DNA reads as TGTGCCAGCAGGGAGCGGGGGGGGATTTCAGAGACCCAGTACTTC. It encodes CASRERGGISETQYF. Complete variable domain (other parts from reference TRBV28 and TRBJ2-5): DVKVTQSSRYLVKRTGEKVFLECVQDMDHENMFWYRQDPGLGLRLIYFSYDVKMKEKGDIPEGYSVSREKKERFSLILESASTNQTSMYLCASRERGGISETQYFGPGTRLLVL.

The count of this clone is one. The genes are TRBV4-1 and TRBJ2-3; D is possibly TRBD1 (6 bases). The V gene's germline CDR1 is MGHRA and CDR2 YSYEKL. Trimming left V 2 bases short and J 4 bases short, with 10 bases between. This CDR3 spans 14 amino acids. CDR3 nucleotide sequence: TGCGCCAGCAGCCAAAGGGGGTCTGCAGATACGCAGTATTTT. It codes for CASSQRGSADTQYF.

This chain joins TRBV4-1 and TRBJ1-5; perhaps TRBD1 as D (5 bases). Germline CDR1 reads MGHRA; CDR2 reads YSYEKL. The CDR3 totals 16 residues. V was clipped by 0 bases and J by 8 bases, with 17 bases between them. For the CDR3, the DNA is TGCGCCAGCAGCCAAGATGGCGTATCGGGGGGGGAGCCCCAGCATTTT. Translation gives CASSQDGVSGGEPQHF.

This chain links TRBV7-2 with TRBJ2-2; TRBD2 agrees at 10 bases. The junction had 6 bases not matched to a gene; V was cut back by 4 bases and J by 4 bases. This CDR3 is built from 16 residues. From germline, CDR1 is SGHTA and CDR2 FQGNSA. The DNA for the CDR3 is TGTGCCAGCAGCTCGAGCGGGGGGGCGGGCACCGGGGAGCTGTTTTTT. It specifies CASSSSGGAGTGELFF.

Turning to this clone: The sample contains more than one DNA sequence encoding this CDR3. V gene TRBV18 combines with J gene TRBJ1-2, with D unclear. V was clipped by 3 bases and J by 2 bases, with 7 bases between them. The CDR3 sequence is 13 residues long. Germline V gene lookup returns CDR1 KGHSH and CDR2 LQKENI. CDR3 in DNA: TGTGCCAGCTCACCCGAGAGCAACTATGGCTACACCTTC. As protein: CASSPESNYGYTF.

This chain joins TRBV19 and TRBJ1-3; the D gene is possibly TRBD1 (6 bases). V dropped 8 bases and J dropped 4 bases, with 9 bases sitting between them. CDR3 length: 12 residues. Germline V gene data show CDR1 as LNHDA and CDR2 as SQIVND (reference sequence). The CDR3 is CASQGYGNTIYF. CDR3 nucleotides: TGTGCCAGTCAGGGGTACGGAAACACCATATATTTT.

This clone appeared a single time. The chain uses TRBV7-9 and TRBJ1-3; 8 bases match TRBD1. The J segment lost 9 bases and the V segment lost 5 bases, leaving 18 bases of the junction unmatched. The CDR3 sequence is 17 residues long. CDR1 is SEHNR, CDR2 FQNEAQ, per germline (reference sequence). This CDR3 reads CASSRMGDRFYGPTIYF. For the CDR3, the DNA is TGTGCCAGCAGCCGCATGGGGGACAGGTTCTACGGACCCACCATATATTTT.

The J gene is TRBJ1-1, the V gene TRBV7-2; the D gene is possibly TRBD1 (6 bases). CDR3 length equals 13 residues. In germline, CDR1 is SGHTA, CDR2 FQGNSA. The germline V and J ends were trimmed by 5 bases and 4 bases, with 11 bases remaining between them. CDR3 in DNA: TGTGCCAGCAGCGAACAGGGCTTCACTGAAGCTTTCTTT. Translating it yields CASSEQGFTEAFF.

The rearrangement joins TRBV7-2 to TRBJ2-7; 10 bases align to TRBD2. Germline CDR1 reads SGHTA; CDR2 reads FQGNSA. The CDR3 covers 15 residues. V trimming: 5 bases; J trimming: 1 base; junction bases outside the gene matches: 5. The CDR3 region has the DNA TGTGCCAGCAGCCCACTGGGACTAGCGTCCTACGAGCAGTACTTC. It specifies CASSPLGLASYEQYF.

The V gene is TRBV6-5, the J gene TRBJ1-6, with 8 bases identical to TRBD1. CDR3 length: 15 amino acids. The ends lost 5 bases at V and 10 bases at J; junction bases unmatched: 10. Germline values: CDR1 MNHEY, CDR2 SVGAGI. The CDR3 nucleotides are TGTGCCAGCAGTACTTTAGCGACAGGGGTATCACCCCTCCACTTT. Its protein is CASSTLATGVSPLHF.

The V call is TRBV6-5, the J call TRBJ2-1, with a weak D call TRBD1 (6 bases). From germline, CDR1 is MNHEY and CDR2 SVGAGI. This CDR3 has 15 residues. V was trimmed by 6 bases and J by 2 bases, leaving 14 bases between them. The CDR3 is CASRPQQGTYNEQFF. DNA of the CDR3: TGTGCCAGCAGACCCCAACAGGGTACCTACAATGAGCAGTTCTTC.

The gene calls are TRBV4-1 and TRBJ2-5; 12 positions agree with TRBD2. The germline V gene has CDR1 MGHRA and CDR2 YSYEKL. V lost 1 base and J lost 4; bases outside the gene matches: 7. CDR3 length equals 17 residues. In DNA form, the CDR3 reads TGCGCCAGCAGCCAAGCCATCAGACTAGCGGGGGTAGAGACCCAGTACTTC. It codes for CASSQAIRLAGVETQYF.

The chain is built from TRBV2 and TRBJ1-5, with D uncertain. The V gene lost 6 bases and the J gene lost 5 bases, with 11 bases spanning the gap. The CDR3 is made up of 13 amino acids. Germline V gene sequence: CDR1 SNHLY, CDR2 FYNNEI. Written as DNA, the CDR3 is TGTGCCAGCAGGAGCGAATACTATCAGCCCCAGCATTTT. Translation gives CASRSEYYQPQHF.

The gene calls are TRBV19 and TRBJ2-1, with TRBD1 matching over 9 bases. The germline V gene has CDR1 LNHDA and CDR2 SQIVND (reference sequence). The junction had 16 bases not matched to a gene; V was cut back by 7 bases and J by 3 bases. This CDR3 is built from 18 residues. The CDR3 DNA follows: TGTGCCAGTACCACGGGATGGGTCGGGACAGGGAACTACAATGAGCAGTTCTTC. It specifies CASTTGWVGTGNYNEQFF.

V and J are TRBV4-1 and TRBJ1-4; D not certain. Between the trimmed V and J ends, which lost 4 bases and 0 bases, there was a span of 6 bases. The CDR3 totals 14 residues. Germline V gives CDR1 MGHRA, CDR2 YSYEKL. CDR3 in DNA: TGCGCCAGCAGCCGTTATACAACTAATGAAAAACTGTTTTTT. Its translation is CASSRYTTNEKLFF.

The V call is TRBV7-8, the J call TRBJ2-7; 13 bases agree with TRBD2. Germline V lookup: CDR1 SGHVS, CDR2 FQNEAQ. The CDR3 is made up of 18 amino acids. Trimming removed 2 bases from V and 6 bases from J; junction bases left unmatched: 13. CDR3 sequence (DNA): TGTGCCAGCAGCTTACGGACTAGCGGGGGCTCCCCCTCCCTCGAGCAGTACTTC. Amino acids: CASSLRTSGGSPSLEQYF.

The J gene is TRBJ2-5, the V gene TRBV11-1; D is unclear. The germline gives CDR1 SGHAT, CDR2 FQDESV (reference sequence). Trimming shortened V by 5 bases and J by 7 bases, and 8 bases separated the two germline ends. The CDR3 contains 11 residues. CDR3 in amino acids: CASSRGGTQYF. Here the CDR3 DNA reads TGTGCCAGCAGCCGTGGCGGGACCCAGTACTTC.

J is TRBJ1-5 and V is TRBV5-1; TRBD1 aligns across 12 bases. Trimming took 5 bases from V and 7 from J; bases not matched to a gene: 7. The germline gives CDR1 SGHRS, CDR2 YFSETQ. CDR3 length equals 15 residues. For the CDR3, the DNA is TGCGCCAGCAGGGGAGGGACAGGGGGCGAGCAGCCCCAGCATTTT. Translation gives CASRGGTGGEQPQHF.

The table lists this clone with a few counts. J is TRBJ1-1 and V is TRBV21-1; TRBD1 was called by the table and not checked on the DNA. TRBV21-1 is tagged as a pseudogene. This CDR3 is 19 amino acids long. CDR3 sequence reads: CASSIRTPNSQGLNTEAFF. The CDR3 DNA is TGTGCCAGCAGCATCCGCACTCCAAATAGTCAGGGTTTGAACACTGAAGCTTTCTTT.